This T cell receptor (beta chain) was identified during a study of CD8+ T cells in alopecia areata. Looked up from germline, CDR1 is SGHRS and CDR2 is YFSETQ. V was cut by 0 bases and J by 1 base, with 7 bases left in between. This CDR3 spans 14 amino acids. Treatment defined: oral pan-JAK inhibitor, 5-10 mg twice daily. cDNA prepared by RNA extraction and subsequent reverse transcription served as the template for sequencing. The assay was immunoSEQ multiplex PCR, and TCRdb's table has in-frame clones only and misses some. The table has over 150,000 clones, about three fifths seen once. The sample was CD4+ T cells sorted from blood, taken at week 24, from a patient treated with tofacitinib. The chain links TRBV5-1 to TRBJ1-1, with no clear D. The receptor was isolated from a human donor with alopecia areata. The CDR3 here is CASSLATANTEAFF. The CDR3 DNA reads TGCGCCAGCAGCTTGGCCACGGCGAACACTGAAGCTTTCTTT. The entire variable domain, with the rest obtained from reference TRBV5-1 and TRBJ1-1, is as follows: KAGVTQTPRYLIKTRGQQVTLSCSPISGHRSVSWYQQTPGQGLQFLFEYFSETQRNKGNFPGRFSGRQFSNSRSEMNVSTLELGDSALYLCASSLATANTEAFFGQGTRLTVV.